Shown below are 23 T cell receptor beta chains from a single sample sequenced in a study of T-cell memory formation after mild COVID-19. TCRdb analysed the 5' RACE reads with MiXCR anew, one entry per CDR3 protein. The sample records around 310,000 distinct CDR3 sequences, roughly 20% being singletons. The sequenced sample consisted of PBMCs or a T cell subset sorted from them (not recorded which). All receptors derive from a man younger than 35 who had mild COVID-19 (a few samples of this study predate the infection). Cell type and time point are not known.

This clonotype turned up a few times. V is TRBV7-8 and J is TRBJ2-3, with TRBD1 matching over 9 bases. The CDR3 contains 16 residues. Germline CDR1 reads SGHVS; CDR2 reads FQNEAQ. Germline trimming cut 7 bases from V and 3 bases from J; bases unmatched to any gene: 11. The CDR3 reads CASKVIGQGRTDTQYF. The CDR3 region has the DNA TGTGCCAGCAAAGTGATTGGACAGGGGCGGACAGATACGCAGTATTTT.

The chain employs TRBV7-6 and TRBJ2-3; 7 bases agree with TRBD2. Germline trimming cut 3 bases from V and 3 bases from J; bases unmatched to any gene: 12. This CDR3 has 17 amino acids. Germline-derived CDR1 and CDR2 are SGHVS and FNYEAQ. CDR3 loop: CASSLTTPGGMTDTQYF. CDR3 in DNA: TGTGCCAGCAGCTTGACCACCCCCGGGGGGATGACAGATACGCAGTATTTT.

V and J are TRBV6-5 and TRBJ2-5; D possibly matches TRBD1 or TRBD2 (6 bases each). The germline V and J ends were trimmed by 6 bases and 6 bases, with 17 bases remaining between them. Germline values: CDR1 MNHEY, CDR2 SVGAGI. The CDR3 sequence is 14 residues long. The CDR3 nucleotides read TGTGCCAGCAGCCGATTTGGGGGGCAACAGACCCAGTACTTC. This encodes CASSRFGGQQTQYF.

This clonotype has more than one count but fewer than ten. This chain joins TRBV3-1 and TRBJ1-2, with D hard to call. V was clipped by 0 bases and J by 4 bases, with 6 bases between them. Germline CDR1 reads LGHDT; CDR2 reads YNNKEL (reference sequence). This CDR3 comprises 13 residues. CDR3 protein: CASSQDSVYGYTF. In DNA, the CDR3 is TGTGCCAGCAGCCAAGATTCGGTCTATGGCTACACCTTC.

CDR3: CASSLAPGESTQYF. In DNA form, the CDR3 reads TGCGCCAGCAGCTTGGCGCCAGGCGAGTCGACCCAGTACTTC. The rearrangement uses TRBV5-1 and TRBJ2-5; D is ambiguous. The CDR3 is 14 amino acids. The ends were cut back, 0 bases at V and 7 bases at J, with 13 bases in the middle. CDR1 is SGHRS and CDR2 is YFSETQ in the germline V gene.

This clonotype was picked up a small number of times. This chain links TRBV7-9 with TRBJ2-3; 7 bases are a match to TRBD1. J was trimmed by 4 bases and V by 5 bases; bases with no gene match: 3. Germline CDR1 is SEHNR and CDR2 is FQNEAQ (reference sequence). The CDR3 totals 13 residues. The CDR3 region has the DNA TGTGCCAGCAGCCGAACAGGGGCAGATACGCAGTATTTT. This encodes CASSRTGADTQYF. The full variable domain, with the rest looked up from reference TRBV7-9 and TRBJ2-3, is DTGVSQNPRHKITKRGQNVTFRCDPISEHNRLYWYRQTLGQGPEFLTYFQNEAQLEKSRLLSDRFSAERPKGSFSTLEIQRTEQGDSAMYLCASSRTGADTQYFGPGTRLTVL.

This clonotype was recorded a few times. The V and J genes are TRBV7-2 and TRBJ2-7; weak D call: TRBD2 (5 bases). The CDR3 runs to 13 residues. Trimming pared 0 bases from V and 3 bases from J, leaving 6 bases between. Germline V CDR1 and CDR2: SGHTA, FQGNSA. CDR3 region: CASSLARDYEQYF. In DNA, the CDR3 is TGTGCCAGCAGCTTAGCACGGGACTACGAGCAGTACTTC.

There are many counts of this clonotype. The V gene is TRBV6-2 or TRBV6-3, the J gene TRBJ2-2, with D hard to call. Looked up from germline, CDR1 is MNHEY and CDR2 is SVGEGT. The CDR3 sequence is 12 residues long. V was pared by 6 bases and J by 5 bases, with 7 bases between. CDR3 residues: CASSPRTGELFF. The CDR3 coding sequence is TGTGCCAGCAGCCCTAGGACCGGGGAGCTGTTTTTT.

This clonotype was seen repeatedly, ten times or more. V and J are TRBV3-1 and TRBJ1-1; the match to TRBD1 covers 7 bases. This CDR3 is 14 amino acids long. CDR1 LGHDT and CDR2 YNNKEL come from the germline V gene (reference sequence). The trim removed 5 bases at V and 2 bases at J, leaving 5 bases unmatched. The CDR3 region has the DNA TGTGCCAGCAGCTACTCAGGGGGAAACACTGAAGCTTTCTTT. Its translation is CASSYSGGNTEAFF.

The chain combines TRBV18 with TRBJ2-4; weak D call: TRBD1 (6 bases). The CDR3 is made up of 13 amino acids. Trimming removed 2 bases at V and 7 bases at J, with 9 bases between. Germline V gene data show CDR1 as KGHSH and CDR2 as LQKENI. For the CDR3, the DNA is TGTGCCAGCTCACCAACCCAGGGGAACATTCAGTACTTC. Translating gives CASSPTQGNIQYF.

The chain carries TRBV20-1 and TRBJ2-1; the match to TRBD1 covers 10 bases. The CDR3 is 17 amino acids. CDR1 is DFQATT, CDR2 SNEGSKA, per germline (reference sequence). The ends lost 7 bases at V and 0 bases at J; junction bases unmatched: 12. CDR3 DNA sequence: TGCAGTGTGGTGGACAGGGGGTCGTATGGCTCCTACAATGAGCAGTTCTTC. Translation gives CSVVDRGSYGSYNEQFF.

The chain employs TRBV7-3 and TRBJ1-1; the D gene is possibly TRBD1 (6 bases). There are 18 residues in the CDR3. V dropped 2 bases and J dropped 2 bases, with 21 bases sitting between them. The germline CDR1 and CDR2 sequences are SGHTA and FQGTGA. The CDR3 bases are TGTGCCAGCAGCTTAGGTGGATACTTCGACAGGACCAACACTGAAGCTTTCTTT. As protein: CASSLGGYFDRTNTEAFF.

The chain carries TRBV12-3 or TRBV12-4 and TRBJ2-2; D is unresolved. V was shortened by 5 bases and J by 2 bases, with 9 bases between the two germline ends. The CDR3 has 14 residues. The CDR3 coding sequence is TGTGCCAGCAGTCAGGTGCCAAACACCGGGGAGCTGTTTTTT. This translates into CASSQVPNTGELFF.

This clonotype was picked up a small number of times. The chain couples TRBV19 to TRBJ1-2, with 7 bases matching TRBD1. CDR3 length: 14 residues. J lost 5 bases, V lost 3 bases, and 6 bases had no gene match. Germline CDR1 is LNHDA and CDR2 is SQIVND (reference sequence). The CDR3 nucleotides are TGTGCCAGTAGTATGAGACAGGGAACTTATGGCTACACCTTC. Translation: CASSMRQGTYGYTF.

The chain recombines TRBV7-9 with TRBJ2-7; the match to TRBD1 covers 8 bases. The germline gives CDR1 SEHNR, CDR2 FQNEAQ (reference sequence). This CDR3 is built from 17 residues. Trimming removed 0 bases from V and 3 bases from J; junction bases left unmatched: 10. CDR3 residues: CASSLAGGQENLYEQYV. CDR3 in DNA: TGTGCCAGCAGCTTAGCGGGGGGACAGGAGAACCTCTACGAGCAGTACGTC.

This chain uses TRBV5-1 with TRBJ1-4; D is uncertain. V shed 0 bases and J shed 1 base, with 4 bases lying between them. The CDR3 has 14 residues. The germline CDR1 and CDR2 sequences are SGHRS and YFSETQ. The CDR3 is CASSLDGTNEKLFF. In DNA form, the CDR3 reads TGCGCCAGCAGCTTGGACGGAACTAATGAAAAACTGTTTTTT.

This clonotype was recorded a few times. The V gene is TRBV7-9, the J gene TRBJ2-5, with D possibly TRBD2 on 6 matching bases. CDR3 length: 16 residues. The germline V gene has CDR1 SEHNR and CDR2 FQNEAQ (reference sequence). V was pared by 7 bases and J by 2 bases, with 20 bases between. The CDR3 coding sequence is TGTGCCAGCATCCTGACGCGACTAGGGGATCAAGAGACCCAGTACTTC. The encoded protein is CASILTRLGDQETQYF. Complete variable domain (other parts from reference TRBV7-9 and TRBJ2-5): DTGVSQNPRHKITKRGQNVTFRCDPISEHNRLYWYRQTLGQGPEFLTYFQNEAQLEKSRLLSDRFSAERPKGSFSTLEIQRTEQGDSAMYLCASILTRLGDQETQYFGPGTRLLVL.

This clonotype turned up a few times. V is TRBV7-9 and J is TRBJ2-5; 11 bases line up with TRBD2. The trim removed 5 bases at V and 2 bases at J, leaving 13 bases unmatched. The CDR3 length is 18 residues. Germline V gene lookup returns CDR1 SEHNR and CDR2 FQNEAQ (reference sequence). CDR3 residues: CASSPALTSGGPQETQYF. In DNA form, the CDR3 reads TGTGCCAGCAGCCCCGCCCTCACTAGCGGGGGACCGCAAGAGACCCAGTACTTC. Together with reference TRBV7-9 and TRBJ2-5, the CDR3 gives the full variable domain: DTGVSQNPRHKITKRGQNVTFRCDPISEHNRLYWYRQTLGQGPEFLTYFQNEAQLEKSRLLSDRFSAERPKGSFSTLEIQRTEQGDSAMYLCASSPALTSGGPQETQYFGPGTRLLVL.

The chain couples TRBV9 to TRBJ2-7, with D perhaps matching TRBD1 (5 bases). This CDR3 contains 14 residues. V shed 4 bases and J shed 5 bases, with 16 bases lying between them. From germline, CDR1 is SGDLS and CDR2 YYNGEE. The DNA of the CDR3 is TGTGCCAGCAGCTCCCCCCTGGACATGCACGAGCAGTACTTC. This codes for CASSSPLDMHEQYF.

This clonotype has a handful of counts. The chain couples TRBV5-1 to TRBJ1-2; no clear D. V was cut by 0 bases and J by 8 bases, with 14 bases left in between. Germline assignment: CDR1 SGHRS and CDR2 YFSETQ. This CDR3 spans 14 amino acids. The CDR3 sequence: CASSLGAGSDGYTF. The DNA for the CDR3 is TGCGCCAGCAGCTTGGGAGCAGGCTCGGACGGCTACACCTTC.

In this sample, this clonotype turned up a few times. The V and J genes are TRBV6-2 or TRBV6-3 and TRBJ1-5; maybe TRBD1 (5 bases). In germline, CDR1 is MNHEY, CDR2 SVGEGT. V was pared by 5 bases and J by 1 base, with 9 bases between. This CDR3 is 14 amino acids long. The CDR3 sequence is CASSQGLSNQPQHF. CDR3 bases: TGTGCCAGCAGTCAGGGCCTGAGCAATCAGCCCCAGCATTTT.

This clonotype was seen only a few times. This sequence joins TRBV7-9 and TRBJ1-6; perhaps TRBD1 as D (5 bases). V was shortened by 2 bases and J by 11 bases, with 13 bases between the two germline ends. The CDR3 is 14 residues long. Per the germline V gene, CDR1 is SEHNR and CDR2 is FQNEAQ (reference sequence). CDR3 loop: CASSLRGQEAPLHF. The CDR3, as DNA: TGTGCCAGCAGCTTAAGGGGTCAAGAAGCACCCCTCCACTTT.

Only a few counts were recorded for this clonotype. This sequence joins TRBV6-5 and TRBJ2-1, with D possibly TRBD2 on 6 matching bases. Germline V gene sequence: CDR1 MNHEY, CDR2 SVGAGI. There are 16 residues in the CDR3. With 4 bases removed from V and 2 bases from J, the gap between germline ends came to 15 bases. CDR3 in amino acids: CASSSPGRRAYNEQFF. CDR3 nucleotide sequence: TGTGCCAGCAGTTCCCCGGGCAGGAGGGCCTACAATGAGCAGTTCTTC.